This is a list of T cell receptor beta chains from one sample in a study of cytomegalovirus exposure and HLA in healthy donors. The repertoire was sequenced with immunoSEQ multiplex PCR; TCRdb's copy has only in-frame clones and lacks some. The sample contains around 100,000 clones, roughly 79% of which appear only once. Sequenced sample: PBMCs. These receptors originate from a middle-aged man in good health and CMV-seropositive. Both conserved end residues are part of each CDR3. A D gene is named only where the DNA matches it firmly. Rows give clone size only sometimes, using once, few, many, or a class for an expanded clone.

D: TRBD1; V: TRBV10-3; size: NA; J: TRBJ2-7; CDR3: CAISVPGQGASYEQYF; DNA: TGTGCCATCAGTGTCCCGGGACAGGGGGCCTCCTACGAGCAGTACTTC
D: TRBD2; V: TRBV5-8; size: NA; J: TRBJ2-2; CDR3: CASSLVAGGTTGELFF; DNA: TGTGCCAGCAGCTTGGTGGCGGGGGGGACCACCGGGGAGCTGTTTTTT
D: NA; V: TRBV9; size: NA; J: TRBJ2-1; CDR3: CASSVDPGPANNEQFF; DNA: TGTGCCAGCAGCGTAGATCCAGGGCCAGCCAACAATGAGCAGTTCTTC
D: TRBD2; V: TRBV30; size: NA; J: TRBJ2-5; CDR3: CAWNGRARETQYF; DNA: TGTGCCTGGAATGGGAGGGCCAGGGAGACCCAGTACTTC
D: NA; V: TRBV27; size: NA; J: TRBJ1-2; CDR3: CALKGGQDYGYTF; DNA: TGTGCCTTAAAGGGGGGGCAGGACTATGGCTACACCTTC
D: TRBD2; V: TRBV6-6; size: NA; J: TRBJ2-1; CDR3: CASSLTSDSYNEQFF; DNA: TGTGCCAGCAGTTTAACTAGCGACTCCTACAATGAGCAGTTCTTC
D: NA; V: TRBV5-1; size: NA; J: TRBJ2-2; CDR3: CASSLDVGGGSGELFF; DNA: TGCGCCAGCAGCTTGGACGTCGGGGGTGGTTCCGGGGAGCTGTTTTTT
D: NA; V: TRBV27; size: NA; J: TRBJ2-3; CDR3: CASSLMRGARAPDTQYF; DNA: TGTGCCAGCAGTTTAATGCGTGGGGCACGCGCACCAGATACGCAGTATTTT
D: NA; V: TRBV5-4; size: NA; J: TRBJ2-3; CDR3: CASSSNFYGDTQYF; DNA: TGTGCCAGCAGCTCCAACTTCTATGGAGATACGCAGTATTTT
D: TRBD2; V: TRBV4-2; size: NA; J: TRBJ2-5; CDR3: CASSQGGRTSGQETQYF; DNA: TGTGCCAGCAGCCAAGGAGGAAGGACTAGCGGACAAGAGACCCAGTACTTC
D: NA; V: TRBV7-2; size: few; J: TRBJ1-5; CDR3: CASSLILFREDQPQHF; DNA: TGTGCCAGCAGCTTAATTTTATTCCGCGAGGATCAGCCCCAGCATTTT
D: NA; V: TRBV2; size: few; J: TRBJ1-5; CDR3: CASRLRSSNQPQHF; DNA: TGTGCCAGCAGACTACGGAGCAGCAATCAGCCCCAGCATTTT